Below, 20 T cell receptor beta chains from the same sample are listed, as sequenced in a study of T cells in Graves' hyperthyroidism and ophthalmopathy. TCR beta CDR3 sequences were amplified from RNA transcripts. TCR CDR3 underwent first-round RT-PCR with the HTBI primer set. TCRdb ran MiXCR on the multiplex PCR reads and lists one entry per CDR3 protein. The data contain about half a million distinct CDR3 sequences, 15% to 20% of them singletons. Sample: blood. The receptors derive from a woman younger than 45 with Graves' ophthalmopathy.

The chain combines TRBV5-1 with TRBJ2-3, with 7 bases fitting TRBD1. In germline, CDR1 is SGHRS, CDR2 YFSETQ. J gave up 0 bases and V 7 bases, and 8 bases lay outside the gene matches. CDR3 length: 15 amino acids. CDR3 sequence: CASEVGRGSTDTQYF. CDR3 DNA sequence: TGCGCCAGCGAGGTGGGCAGGGGGAGCACAGATACGCAGTATTTT.

This clonotype showed up just a few times. The chain couples TRBV6-2 or TRBV6-3 to TRBJ1-2, with 7 bases that match TRBD1. J was trimmed by 8 bases and V by 6 bases; bases with no gene match: 9. Germline V gene data show CDR1 as MNHEY and CDR2 as SVGEGT. The CDR3 has 13 amino acids. The CDR3 DNA sequence: TGTGCCAGCAGCCGGCCGACAGGGTCCGGCTACACCTTC. The encoded protein is CASSRPTGSGYTF.

The gene calls are TRBV20-1 and TRBJ1-4; D not certain. The CDR3 contains 14 residues. Germline V gene lookup returns CDR1 DFQATT and CDR2 SNEGSKA (reference sequence). Trimming shortened V by 5 bases and J by 3 bases, and 13 bases separated the two germline ends. As DNA, the CDR3 is TGCAGTGCTCCTCAAGGGCAGTCTAATGAAAAACTGTTTTTT. As protein: CSAPQGQSNEKLFF.

This clonotype came up a few times. V usage is TRBV29-1 and J usage is TRBJ2-1, with TRBD1 as a possible D gene (6 bases). CDR3 length equals 13 residues. Germline V gene lookup returns CDR1 SQVTM and CDR2 ANQGSEA. The germline V and J ends were trimmed by 4 bases and 4 bases, with 11 bases remaining between them. The CDR3 nucleotides read TGCAGCGTTGCGGAGGACAGATACAATGAGCAGTTCTTC. Translated: CSVAEDRYNEQFF.

The CDR3 bases are TGCGCCAGCAGCCAAGAATTCGGGACACTAAACACCGGGGAGCTGTTTTTT. Translation gives CASSQEFGTLNTGELFF. V is TRBV4-3 and J is TRBJ2-2, with a tentative D call TRBD1 (6 bases). V lost 0 bases and J 2 bases, leaving 13 bases between the germline ends. The CDR3 has 17 residues. Germline V gene data show CDR1 as LGHNA and CDR2 as YSLEER.

CDR3 in DNA: TGCAGTGCTAGACAGTCCCAGCGGGAGTCCTACAATGAGCAGTTCTTC. Its translation: CSARQSQRESYNEQFF. V usage is TRBV20-1 and J usage is TRBJ2-1; the match to TRBD2 covers 8 bases. CDR1 and CDR2 (germline): DFQATT, SNEGSKA (reference sequence). J lost 1 base, V lost 2 bases, and 7 bases had no gene match. This CDR3 contains 16 residues.

There are many counts of this clonotype. The chain links TRBV20-1 to TRBJ2-7; 12 nucleotides line up with TRBD2. Germline V gene lookup returns CDR1 DFQATT and CDR2 SNEGSKA (reference sequence). The CDR3 is made up of 15 amino acids. V was pared by 4 bases and J by 0 bases, with 4 bases of the junction left unmatched. CDR3 sequence reads: CSATSGRGSSYEQYF. CDR3 nucleotides: TGCAGTGCTACTAGCGGGAGGGGAAGCTCCTACGAGCAGTACTTC.

In this sample, this clonotype turned up many times. The J gene is TRBJ2-1, the V gene TRBV7-9, with unresolved D. V was cut by 5 bases and J by 7 bases, with 24 bases left in between. Germline V CDR1 and CDR2: SEHNR, FQNEAQ (reference sequence). CDR3 length: 17 amino acids. CDR3: CASSPLMHPAPGNEQFF. The CDR3 DNA reads as TGTGCCAGCAGCCCTCTGATGCATCCGGCCCCTGGGAATGAGCAGTTCTTC. The whole variable domain, filled in from reference TRBV7-9 and TRBJ2-1, reads DTGVSQNPRHKITKRGQNVTFRCDPISEHNRLYWYRQTLGQGPEFLTYFQNEAQLEKSRLLSDRFSAERPKGSFSTLEIQRTEQGDSAMYLCASSPLMHPAPGNEQFFGPGTRLTVL.

This clonotype was detected many times. The V and J genes are TRBV11-2 and TRBJ2-1, with D maybe TRBD2 (5 bases). Germline assignment: CDR1 SGHAT and CDR2 FQNNGV. V was clipped by 1 base and J by 1 base, with 11 bases between them. The CDR3 totals 16 residues. The CDR3 is CASSLVAGQSYNEQFF. The CDR3 DNA reads as TGTGCCAGCAGCTTAGTGGCGGGTCAATCCTACAATGAGCAGTTCTTC.

This clonotype was seen a handful of times. This sequence joins TRBV6-1 and TRBJ2-7, with TRBD1 matching over 8 bases. The CDR3 consists of 12 residues. V lost 6 bases and J lost 6; bases outside the gene matches: 4. Germline lookup yields CDR1 MNHNS and CDR2 SASEGT. CDR3 in DNA: TGTGCCAGCAGACAGGGGGTCGGCGAGCAGTACTTC. Encoded protein: CASRQGVGEQYF.

The chain joins TRBV19 to TRBJ2-7, with a tentative D call TRBD1 (6 bases). CDR1 and CDR2 (germline): LNHDA, SQIVND (reference sequence). With 5 bases removed from V and 1 base from J, the gap between germline ends came to 21 bases. CDR3 length equals 17 residues. The CDR3 here is CASSPTTPGQGSYEQYF. CDR3 DNA sequence: TGTGCCAGTAGTCCGACGACACCGGGACAAGGGTCCTACGAGCAGTACTTC. Together with reference TRBV19 and TRBJ2-7, the CDR3 gives the full variable domain: DGGITQSPKYLFRKEGQNVTLSCEQNLNHDAMYWYRQDPGQGLRLIYYSQIVNDFQKGDIAEGYSVSREKKESFPLTVTSAQKNPTAFYLCASSPTTPGQGSYEQYFGPGTRLTVT.

This clonotype was recorded many times. The chain recombines TRBV6-1 with TRBJ2-7, with D unresolved. Between the trimmed V and J ends, which lost 6 bases and 3 bases, there was a span of 9 bases. The CDR3 extends over 12 amino acids. CDR1 MNHNS and CDR2 SASEGT come from the germline V gene. CDR3 sequence reads: CASRGPLYEQYF. For the CDR3, the DNA is TGTGCCAGCAGGGGTCCCCTCTACGAGCAGTACTTC.

In this sample, this clonotype turned up a few times. The V and J genes are TRBV6-2 or TRBV6-3 and TRBJ1-2; possibly TRBD1 for D (6 bases). V lost 6 bases, J lost 5 bases, and 10 bases lay in between. CDR1 MNHEY and CDR2 SVGEGT come from the germline V gene. The CDR3 extends over 12 amino acids. This CDR3 reads CASRTGSYGYTF. CDR3 DNA sequence: TGTGCCAGCAGGACAGGATCATATGGCTACACCTTC.

This clonotype came up a few times. V usage is TRBV4-1 and J usage is TRBJ1-1, with TRBD1 matching 10 bases. The CDR3 is made up of 17 amino acids. In germline, CDR1 is MGHRA, CDR2 YSYEKL. V gave up 2 bases and J gave up 6 bases; unmatched junction bases: 12. This CDR3 is CASSQKAPGDRGPEAFF. The CDR3 nucleotides read TGCGCCAGCAGCCAAAAGGCACCGGGTGACAGGGGGCCTGAAGCTTTCTTT.

This clonotype was counted ten times or more. The chain employs TRBV4-3 and TRBJ1-4; the match to TRBD1 covers 11 bases. With V trimmed by 1 base and J by 7 bases, 8 bases remained unmatched. The CDR3 covers 17 residues. Germline values: CDR1 LGHNA, CDR2 YSLEER. CDR3: CASSQGAPGTGGEKLFF. The DNA of the CDR3 is TGCGCCAGCAGCCAAGGGGCCCCTGGGACAGGGGGTGAAAAACTGTTTTTT.

This clonotype was seen ten or more times. This sequence joins TRBV10-3 and TRBJ1-5; no reliable D call. V lost 7 bases to trimming and J lost 5 bases, with 9 bases between them. The CDR3 runs 12 residues. Germline lookup yields CDR1 ENHRY and CDR2 SYGVKD. The CDR3 DNA sequence: TGTGCCATCAAAGAGGAGGATCAGCCCCAGCATTTT. It codes for CAIKEEDQPQHF.

The V and J genes are TRBV24-1 and TRBJ2-7; 9 bases are shared with TRBD1. The V segment lost 10 bases and the J segment 6 bases; nucleotides outside the gene matches: 12. The germline V gene has CDR1 KGHDR and CDR2 SFDVKD. The CDR3 spans 14 residues. CDR3 residues: CATQQGARSSEQYF. The CDR3, as DNA: TGTGCCACTCAACAGGGGGCCAGATCTAGCGAGCAGTACTTC.

This clonotype was seen many times. The chain carries TRBV27 and TRBJ1-2; TRBD1 matches 7 bases. CDR1 and CDR2 (germline): MNHEY, SMNVEV (reference sequence). This CDR3 comprises 13 residues. The J segment lost 6 bases and the V segment lost 3 bases, leaving 4 bases of the junction unmatched. This CDR3 is CASSFRQGHGYTF. The CDR3 bases are TGTGCCAGCAGTTTCAGACAGGGCCATGGCTACACCTTC.

CDR3 nucleotides: TGTGCCAGCAGTTTAGCGATGGACACTGAAGCTTTCTTT. It is translated as CASSLAMDTEAFF. The rearrangement uses TRBV12-3 or TRBV12-4 and TRBJ1-1; D is uncertain. The V and J ends lost 0 bases and 3 bases respectively, with 5 bases between them. The CDR3 is 13 amino acids.

Many counts were recorded for this clonotype. V gene TRBV20-1 combines with J gene TRBJ1-1; D is unclear. Germline loops: CDR1 DFQATT, CDR2 SNEGSKA (reference sequence). There are 12 residues in the CDR3. The V gene lost 2 bases and the J gene lost 1 base, with 5 bases spanning the gap. The CDR3 DNA sequence: TGCAGTGCTAGACAGGCGAACACTGAAGCTTTCTTT. This gives the protein CSARQANTEAFF.